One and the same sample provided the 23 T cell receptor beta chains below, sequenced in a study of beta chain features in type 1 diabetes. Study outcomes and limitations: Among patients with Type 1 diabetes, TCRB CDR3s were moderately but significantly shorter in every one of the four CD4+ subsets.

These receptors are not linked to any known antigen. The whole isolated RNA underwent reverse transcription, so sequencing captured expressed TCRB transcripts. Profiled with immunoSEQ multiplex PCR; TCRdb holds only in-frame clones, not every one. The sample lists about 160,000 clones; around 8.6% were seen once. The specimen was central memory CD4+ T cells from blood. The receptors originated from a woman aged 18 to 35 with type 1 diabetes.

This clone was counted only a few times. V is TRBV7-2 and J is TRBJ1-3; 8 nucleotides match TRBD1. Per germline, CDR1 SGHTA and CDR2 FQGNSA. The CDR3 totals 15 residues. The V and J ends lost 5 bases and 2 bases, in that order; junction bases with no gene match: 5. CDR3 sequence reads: CASSKMTGAGNTIYF. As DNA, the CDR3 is TGTGCCAGCAGCAAGATGACAGGGGCTGGAAACACCATATATTTT.

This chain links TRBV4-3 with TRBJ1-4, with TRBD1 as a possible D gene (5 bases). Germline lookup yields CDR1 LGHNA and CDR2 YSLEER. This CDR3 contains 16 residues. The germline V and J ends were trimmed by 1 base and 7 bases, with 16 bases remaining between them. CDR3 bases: TGCGCCAGCAGCCAAGTAGCAGGGAACGGTGGTGAAAAACTGTTTTTT. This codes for CASSQVAGNGGEKLFF.

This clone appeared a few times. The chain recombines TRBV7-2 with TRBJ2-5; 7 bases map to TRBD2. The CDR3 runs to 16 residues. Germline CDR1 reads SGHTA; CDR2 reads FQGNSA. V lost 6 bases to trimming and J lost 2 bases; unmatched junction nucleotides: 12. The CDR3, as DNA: TGTGCCAGCAGTTACGGACCCCCCGGGGGGCAAGAGACCCAGTACTTC. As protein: CASSYGPPGGQETQYF.

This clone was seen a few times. CDR3 amino acids: CASSLGTGLNGYTF. The CDR3 DNA reads TGTGCCAGCTCACTTGGGACAGGTCTGAATGGCTACACCTTC. This rearrangement joins TRBV18 to TRBJ1-2; 8 nucleotides line up with TRBD1. The CDR3 is 14 residues long. Germline CDR1 and CDR2: KGHSH and LQKENI. The trim removed 4 bases at V and 6 bases at J, leaving 7 bases unmatched.

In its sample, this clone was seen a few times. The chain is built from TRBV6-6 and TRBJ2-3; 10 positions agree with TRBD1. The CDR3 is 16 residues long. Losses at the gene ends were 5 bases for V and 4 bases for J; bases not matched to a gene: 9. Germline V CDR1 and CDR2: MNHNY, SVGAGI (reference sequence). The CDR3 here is CASSPYRDRGADTQYF. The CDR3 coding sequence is TGTGCCAGCAGTCCCTATAGGGACAGGGGCGCAGATACGCAGTATTTT.

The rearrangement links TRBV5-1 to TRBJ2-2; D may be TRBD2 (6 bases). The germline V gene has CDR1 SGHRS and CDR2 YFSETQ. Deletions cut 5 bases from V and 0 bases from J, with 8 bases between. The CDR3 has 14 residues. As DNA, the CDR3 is TGCGCCAGCAGGGAGGGAACGAACACCGGGGAGCTGTTTTTT. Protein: CASREGTNTGELFF.

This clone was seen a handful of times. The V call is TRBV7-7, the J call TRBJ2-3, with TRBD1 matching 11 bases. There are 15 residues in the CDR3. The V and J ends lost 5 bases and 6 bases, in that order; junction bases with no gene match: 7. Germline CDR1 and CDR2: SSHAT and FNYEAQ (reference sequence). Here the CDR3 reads CASSPGTGGADTQYF. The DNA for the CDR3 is TGTGCCAGCAGCCCTGGGACAGGGGGGGCGGATACGCAGTATTTT. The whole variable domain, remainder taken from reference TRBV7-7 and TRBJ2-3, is GAGVSQSPRYKVTKRGQDVTLRCDPISSHATLYWYQQALGQGPEFLTYFNYEAQPDKSGLPSDRFSAERPEGSISTLTIQRTEQRDSAMYRCASSPGTGGADTQYFGPGTRLTVL.

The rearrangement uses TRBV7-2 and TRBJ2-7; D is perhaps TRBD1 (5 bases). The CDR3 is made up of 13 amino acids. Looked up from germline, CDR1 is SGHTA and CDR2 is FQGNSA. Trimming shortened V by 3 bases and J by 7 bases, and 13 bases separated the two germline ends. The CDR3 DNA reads TGTGCCAGCAGCTTTGGGCAGGGTTTTGAGCAGTACTTC. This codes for CASSFGQGFEQYF.

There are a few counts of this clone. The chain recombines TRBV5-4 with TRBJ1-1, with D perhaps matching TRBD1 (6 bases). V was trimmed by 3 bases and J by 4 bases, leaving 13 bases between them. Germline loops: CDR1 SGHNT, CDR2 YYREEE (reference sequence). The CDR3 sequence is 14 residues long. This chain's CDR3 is CASSSNTGSTEAFF. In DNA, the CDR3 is TGTGCCAGCAGCTCCAATACAGGGAGCACTGAAGCTTTCTTT.

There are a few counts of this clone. CDR3 residues: CAISDREDTQYF. The CDR3, as DNA: TGTGCCATCAGTGATCGGGAGGATACGCAGTATTTT. The chain couples TRBV10-3 to TRBJ2-3, with D possibly TRBD2 on 6 matching bases. Germline V gene lookup returns CDR1 ENHRY and CDR2 SYGVKD. This CDR3 is 12 amino acids long. V lost 3 bases and J lost 6, with 7 bases in between.

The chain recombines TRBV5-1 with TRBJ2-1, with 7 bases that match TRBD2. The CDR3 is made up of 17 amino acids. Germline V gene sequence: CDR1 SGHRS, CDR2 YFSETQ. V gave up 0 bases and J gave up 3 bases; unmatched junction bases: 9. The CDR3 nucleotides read TGCGCCAGCAGCTTGGTGGGGGTAAGGGAGGGCTACAATGAGCAGTTCTTC. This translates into CASSLVGVREGYNEQFF. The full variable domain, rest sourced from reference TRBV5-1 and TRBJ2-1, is KAGVTQTPRYLIKTRGQQVTLSCSPISGHRSVSWYQQTPGQGLQFLFEYFSETQRNKGNFPGRFSGRQFSNSRSEMNVSTLELGDSALYLCASSLVGVREGYNEQFFGPGTRLTVL.

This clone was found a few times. CDR3 amino acids: CAEQLGTGEQPQHF. CDR3 coding DNA: TGCGCCGAGCAGTTGGGGACAGGGGAACAGCCCCAGCATTTT. The V call is TRBV23-1, the J call TRBJ1-5, with 10 bases aligning to TRBD1. TRBV23-1 is given ORF status, its function remaining uncertain. CDR3 length: 14 residues. With 11 bases clipped from V and 7 bases from J, the junction kept 11 bases outside the gene matches.

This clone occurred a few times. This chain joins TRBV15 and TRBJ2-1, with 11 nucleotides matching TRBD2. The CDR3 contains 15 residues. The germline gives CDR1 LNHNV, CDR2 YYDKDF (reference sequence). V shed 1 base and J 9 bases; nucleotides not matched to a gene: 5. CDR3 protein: CATSRVTSGSSEQFF. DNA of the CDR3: TGTGCCACCAGCAGAGTTACTAGCGGGAGCTCTGAGCAGTTCTTC.

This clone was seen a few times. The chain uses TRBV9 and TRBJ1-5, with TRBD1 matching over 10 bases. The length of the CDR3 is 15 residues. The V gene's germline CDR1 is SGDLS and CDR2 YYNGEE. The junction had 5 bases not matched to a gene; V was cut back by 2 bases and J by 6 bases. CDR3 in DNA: TGTGCCAGCAGCGTGGGACAGGGGAGATTTCAGCCCCAGCATTTT. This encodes CASSVGQGRFQPQHF.

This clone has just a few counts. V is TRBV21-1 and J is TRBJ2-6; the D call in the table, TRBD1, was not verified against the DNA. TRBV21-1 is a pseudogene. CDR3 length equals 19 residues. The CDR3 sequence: CASSKTKGLSFSGANVLTF. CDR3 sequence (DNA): TGTGCCAGCAGCAAAACGAAGGGGTTATCCTTTTCTGGGGCCAACGTCCTGACTTTC.

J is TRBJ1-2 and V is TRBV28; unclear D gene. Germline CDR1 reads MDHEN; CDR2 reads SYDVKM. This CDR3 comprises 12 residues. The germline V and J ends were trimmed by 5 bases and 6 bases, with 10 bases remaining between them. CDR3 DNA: TGTGCCAGCAGTGACAATGCAGATGGCTACACCTTC. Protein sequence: CASSDNADGYTF.

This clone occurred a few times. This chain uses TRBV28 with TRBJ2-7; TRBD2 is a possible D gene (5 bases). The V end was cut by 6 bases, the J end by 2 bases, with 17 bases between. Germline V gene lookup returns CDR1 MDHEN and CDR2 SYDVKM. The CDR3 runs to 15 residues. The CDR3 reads CASSSHSVPPYEQYF. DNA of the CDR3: TGTGCCAGCAGCTCGCATAGCGTTCCCCCCTACGAGCAGTACTTC.

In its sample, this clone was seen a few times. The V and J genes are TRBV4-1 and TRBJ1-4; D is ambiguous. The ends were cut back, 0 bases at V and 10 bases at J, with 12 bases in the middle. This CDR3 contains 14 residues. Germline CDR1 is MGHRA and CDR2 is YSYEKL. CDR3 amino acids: CASSQDEASGKLFF. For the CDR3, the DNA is TGCGCCAGCAGCCAAGATGAGGCCTCCGGAAAACTGTTTTTT.

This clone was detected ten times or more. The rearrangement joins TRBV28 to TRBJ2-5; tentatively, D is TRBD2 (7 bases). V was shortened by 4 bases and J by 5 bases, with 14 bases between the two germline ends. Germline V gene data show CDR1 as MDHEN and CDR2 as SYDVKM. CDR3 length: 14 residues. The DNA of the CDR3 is TGTGCCAGCAGTTCACAGGGAGGGAAGGAGACCCAGTACTTC. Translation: CASSSQGGKETQYF.

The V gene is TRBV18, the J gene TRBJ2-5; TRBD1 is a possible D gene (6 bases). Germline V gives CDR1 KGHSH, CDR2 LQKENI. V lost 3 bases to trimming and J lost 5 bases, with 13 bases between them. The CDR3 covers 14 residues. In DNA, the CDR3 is TGTGCCAGCTCACCCGACAGGACGTCTGAGACCCAGTACTTC. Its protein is CASSPDRTSETQYF.

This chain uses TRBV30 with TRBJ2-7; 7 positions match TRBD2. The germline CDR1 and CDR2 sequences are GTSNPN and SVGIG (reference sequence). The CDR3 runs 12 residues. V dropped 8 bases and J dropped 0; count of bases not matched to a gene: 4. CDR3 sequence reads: CASQRGSYEQYF. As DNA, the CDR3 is TGTGCCAGCCAGCGGGGCTCCTACGAGCAGTACTTC.

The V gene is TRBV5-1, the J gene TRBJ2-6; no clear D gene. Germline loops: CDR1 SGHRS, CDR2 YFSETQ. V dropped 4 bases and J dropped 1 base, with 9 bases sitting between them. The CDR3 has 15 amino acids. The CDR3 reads CASSDTASGANVLTF. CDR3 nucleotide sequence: TGCGCCAGCAGCGATACAGCTTCTGGGGCCAACGTCCTGACTTTC.

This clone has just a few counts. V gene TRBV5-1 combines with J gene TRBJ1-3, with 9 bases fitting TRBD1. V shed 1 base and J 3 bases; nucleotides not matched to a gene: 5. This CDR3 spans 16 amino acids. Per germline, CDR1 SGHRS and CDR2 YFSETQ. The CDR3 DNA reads TGCGCCAGCAGCTTGCGGACAGGGGACCTTGGAAACACCATATATTTT. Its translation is CASSLRTGDLGNTIYF. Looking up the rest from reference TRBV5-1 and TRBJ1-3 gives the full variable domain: KAGVTQTPRYLIKTRGQQVTLSCSPISGHRSVSWYQQTPGQGLQFLFEYFSETQRNKGNFPGRFSGRQFSNSRSEMNVSTLELGDSALYLCASSLRTGDLGNTIYFGEGSWLTVV.